This record concerns one T cell receptor beta chain sequence. With MiXCR, TCRdb called clones anew from the PCR reads. The data hold fewer than 20,000 clones, with about 32% observed a single time. Germline assignment: CDR1 SGHNT and CDR2 YENEEA. The V and J ends lost 4 bases and 2 bases respectively, with 9 bases between them. The CDR3 has 13 residues. This sample is drawn from a study of metastatic and nonmetastatic thyroid tumors. In the study overall: Samples came from malignant and benign thyroid patients, and repertoires were compared across blood and tumor or nodule tissue.

Patients were all untreated before their thyroid surgery. The chain combines TRBV11-3 with TRBJ2-7, with D possibly TRBD2 on 5 matching bases. The sequenced material came from tumor tissue. The origin of this receptor is a male donor with papillary thyroid cancer or a benign thyroid nodule (not recorded which). Some clones in this sample may be carry-over from other donors' samples. The chain's CDR3 is CASSSERTYEQYF. CDR3 coding DNA: TGTGCCAGCAGCTCGGAGCGGACCTACGAGCAGTACTTC.